This is a list of T cell receptor beta chains from one sample in a study of T cell repertoires in cytomegalovirus infection. From the reads, TCRdb called clonotypes with MiXCR, one entry per CDR3 protein. Of 500,000 to 600,000 distinct CDR3 sequences listed, about 15% are singletons. The sequenced sample was CD8+ T cells from PBMCs. The receptor set was obtained from a human donor in good health (CMV status not recorded). Some clones in this sample may be carry-over from other donors' samples. CDR3s include the opening cysteine and the closing phenylalanine or tryptophan. The D gene is left open where the match is weak. Size is omitted from some rows. Given values are once, few, many or a class for expanded clones.

many	-	TRBJ1-1	TRBV11-2	CASSLGLGGLNTEAFF	TGTGCCAGCAGCTTAGGTCTCGGGGGTCTGAACACTGAAGCTTTCTTT
many	-	TRBJ1-1	TRBV12-3/TRBV12-4	CASSFHNEAFF	TGTGCCAGCAGTTTTCACAATGAAGCTTTCTTT
-	TRBD1	TRBJ2-1	TRBV2	CASSGTAQFF	TGTGCCAGCTCAGGGACAGCCCAGTTCTTC
-	-	TRBJ2-6	TRBV7-9	CANSLMEAGANVLTF	TGTGCCAACAGCTTAATGGAGGCTGGGGCCAACGTCCTGACTTTC
-	-	TRBJ2-1	TRBV7-6	CASSPYLRDEQFF	TGTGCCAGCAGCCCATACTTGAGGGATGAGCAGTTCTTC
many	-	TRBJ1-5	TRBV7-8	CASSRLGSYSNQPQHF	TGTGCCAGCAGCAGACTCGGGAGTTATAGCAATCAGCCCCAGCATTTT
few	TRBD2	TRBJ2-1	TRBV10-3	CAISESLIAGGSEDEQFF	TGTGCCATCAGTGAGTCGCTAATAGCGGGAGGCTCGGAGGATGAGCAGTTCTTC
-	-	TRBJ1-2	TRBV29-1	CSVGARTNYGYTF	TGCAGCGTTGGGGCTCGGACCAACTATGGCTACACCTTC
many	-	TRBJ1-2	TRBV7-2	CASSFKGANYGYTF	TGTGCCAGCAGCTTTAAGGGAGCGAACTATGGCTACACCTTC
many	-	TRBJ1-4	TRBV7-9	CASSLADRRATNEKLFF	TGTGCCAGCAGCTTAGCCGATCGTCGCGCAACTAATGAAAAACTGTTTTTT
few	-	TRBJ1-1	TRBV28	CASSPRGGDNTEAFF	TGTGCCAGCAGTCCGAGGGGGGGGGACAACACTGAAGCTTTCTTT
-	TRBD2	TRBJ2-1	TRBV13	CASSLGYTSGGALNEQFF	TGTGCCAGCAGCTTAGGATATACTAGCGGGGGTGCCCTTAATGAGCAGTTCTTC
few	TRBD1	TRBJ1-2	TRBV12-3/TRBV12-4	CASSHWTGPNYGYTF	TGTGCCAGCAGTCATTGGACAGGACCTAACTATGGCTACACCTTC
many	TRBD2	TRBJ2-3	TRBV4-2	CASSPGLAGADTQYF	TGTGCCAGCAGCCCCGGACTAGCGGGAGCAGATACGCAGTATTTT
many	TRBD2	TRBJ2-7	TRBV12-3/TRBV12-4	CASSLTSGGPNYEQYF	TGTGCCAGCAGCCTAACTAGCGGGGGACCAAATTACGAGCAGTACTTC
many	-	TRBJ2-4	TRBV19	CASSIEDEVAKNIQYF	TGTGCCAGTAGTATAGAGGACGAGGTGGCCAAAAACATTCAGTACTTC
many	TRBD1	TRBJ2-2	TRBV24-1	CATSSYRGGNTGELFF	TGTGCCACCAGCAGCTACAGGGGCGGTAACACCGGGGAGCTGTTTTTT